This T cell receptor beta chain was documented in a study of cytomegalovirus exposure and HLA in healthy donors. About the research overall: Earlier findings included some 100 million unique TCR beta sequences obtained from about 179 million T cells. Among several hundred genotyped donors, around 80% fell in the Caucasian-associated ancestry cluster.

The PCR made use of 60 Vbeta and 13 Jbeta primers. This table comes from immunoSEQ multiplex PCR, and its TCRdb copy is limited to in-frame clones, with some not included. The sample holds 150,000 or so clones, around 79% seen once. Study conclusions and caveats: In an earlier analysis, in some 500 donors, most V segments appeared productive either ~90% or ~30% of the time. In vitro data verified a few CMV-associated chains as specific for CMV antigens.

V lost 3 bases and J lost 4, with 10 bases in between. The CDR3 has 14 residues. The germline V gene has CDR1 KGHSH and CDR2 LQKENI. On this clone: Its antigen is as yet unknown.

The receptor was derived from a man aged 25-40 years in good health and CMV-seropositive. Specimen: PBMCs. This chain links TRBV18 with TRBJ2-1; tentatively, D is TRBD2 (7 bases). The CDR3 is CASSPAGAYNEQFF. The CDR3 bases are TGTGCCAGCTCACCGGCGGGGGCGTACAATGAGCAGTTCTTC.